Following are 15 T cell receptor beta chains from one sample sequenced in a study of long-term antiretroviral therapy in people with HIV. Assay version v3.0 of immunoSEQ was used, and it was run at survey level. Repertoires were generated with immunoSEQ multiplex PCR, while TCRdb's copy carries only in-frame clones and drops some. The data show tens of thousands of clones, with approximately 85% seen just once and around 13% held by the top ten. This specimen was unsorted PBMCs, taken 0.3 years after starting antiretroviral therapy. The receptor set was obtained from a man aged 18 to 30 with HIV.

The chain recombines TRBV27 with TRBJ1-2; maybe TRBD1 (6 bases). Germline V gene sequence: CDR1 MNHEY, CDR2 SMNVEV (reference sequence). This CDR3 region has 14 residues. Trimming left V 6 bases short and J 8 bases short, with 19 bases between. The CDR3 protein is CASSFGGREGGYTF. The CDR3 DNA reads TGTGCCAGCAGCTTCGGGGGGCGCGAAGGGGGCTACACCTTC.

This chain links TRBV19 with TRBJ2-1; the match to TRBD2 covers 9 bases. With V trimmed by 6 bases and J by 7 bases, 16 bases remained unmatched. The germline V gene has CDR1 LNHDA and CDR2 SQIVND (reference sequence). The CDR3 consists of 17 residues. In nucleotides, the CDR3 is TGTGCCAGTAGGAGGGTCAGCGGGAGGTCAGTGAGGAATGAGCAGTTCTTC. This gives the protein CASRRVSGRSVRNEQFF. The entire variable domain, with the rest obtained from reference TRBV19 and TRBJ2-1, is as follows: DGGITQSPKYLFRKEGQNVTLSCEQNLNHDAMYWYRQDPGQGLRLIYYSQIVNDFQKGDIAEGYSVSREKKESFPLTVTSAQKNPTAFYLCASRRVSGRSVRNEQFFGPGTRLTVL.

J is TRBJ1-2 and V is TRBV11-2; D might be TRBD1 (6 bases). The CDR3 is 14 residues long. V was cut by 4 bases and J by 3 bases, with 12 bases left in between. In germline, CDR1 is SGHAT, CDR2 FQNNGV. In nucleotides, the CDR3 is TGTGCCAGCAGCTCTAGGGGGGGGGACTATGGCTACACCTTC. Protein: CASSSRGGDYGYTF.

The CDR3 sequence: CASSLIPGGSPYEQYF. The CDR3 DNA sequence: TGTGCCAGCAGCCTCATTCCGGGCGGGAGCCCCTACGAGCAGTACTTC. This chain links TRBV7-3 with TRBJ2-7; 7 bases agree with TRBD2. This CDR3 has 16 residues. V lost 5 bases to trimming and J lost 2 bases; unmatched junction nucleotides: 12. Per germline, CDR1 SGHTA and CDR2 FQGTGA.

The V gene is TRBV5-6, the J gene TRBJ1-2, with no clear D. The CDR3 contains 15 residues. Trimming removed 4 bases at V and 0 bases at J, with 13 bases between. Germline V gene lookup returns CDR1 SGHDT and CDR2 YYEEEE. CDR3 residues: CASSRAGSSNYGYTF. The CDR3 DNA sequence: TGTGCCAGCAGCCGAGCCGGGTCCTCTAACTATGGCTACACCTTC.

The chain employs TRBV30 and TRBJ2-1; 7 nucleotides line up with TRBD2. The CDR3 has 14 amino acids. J was trimmed by 8 bases and V by 3 bases; bases with no gene match: 10. The V gene's germline CDR1 is GTSNPN and CDR2 SVGIG (reference sequence). Written as DNA, the CDR3 is TGTGCCTGGAGATTGGCGGGAGCACCCCATGAGCAGTTCTTC. This gives the protein CAWRLAGAPHEQFF. The full variable domain, rest sourced from reference TRBV30 and TRBJ2-1, is SQTIHQWPATLVQPVGSPLSLECTVEGTSNPNLYWYRQAAGRGLQLLFYSVGIGQISSEVPQNLSASRPQDRQFILSSKKLLLSDSGFYLCAWRLAGAPHEQFFGPGTRLTVL.

The J gene is TRBJ2-7, the V gene TRBV10-1, with TRBD1 matching over 7 bases. The V segment lost 6 bases and the J segment 4 bases; nucleotides outside the gene matches: 3. The CDR3 loop spans 12 amino acids. From germline, CDR1 is WNHNN and CDR2 SYGVQD (reference sequence). The CDR3: CASSLTGYEQYF. CDR3 DNA sequence: TGCGCCAGCAGCCTGACAGGGTACGAGCAGTACTTC.

This clone was seen just once. The chain couples TRBV10-3 to TRBJ2-1; weak D call: TRBD1 (5 bases). The germline V gene has CDR1 ENHRY and CDR2 SYGVKD. The CDR3 runs to 13 residues. Trimming left V 6 bases short and J 1 base short, with 7 bases between. The chain's CDR3 is CAIRTESYNEQFF. The CDR3 DNA is TGTGCCATCAGGACAGAGTCCTACAATGAGCAGTTCTTC.

This chain joins TRBV6-6 and TRBJ1-1; D gene uncertain. V lost 10 bases, J lost 9 bases, and 12 bases lay in between. The CDR3 is 10 residues long. Germline CDR1 reads MNHNY; CDR2 reads SVGAGI (reference sequence). CDR3 sequence reads: CATSSGKAFF. Here the CDR3 DNA reads TGTGCCACCTCGTCGGGGAAAGCTTTCTTT.

The chain employs TRBV7-9 and TRBJ1-1; no reliable D call. Trimming stripped 2 bases from V and 0 bases from J, with 7 bases between. The CDR3 is 14 residues long. Per the germline V gene, CDR1 is SEHNR and CDR2 is FQNEAQ (reference sequence). Here the CDR3 DNA reads TGTGCCAGCAGCTTAACATCCTTGAACACTGAAGCTTTCTTT. It yields the protein CASSLTSLNTEAFF.

This chain connects TRBV4-2 to TRBJ2-7, with D uncertain. The germline V gene has CDR1 LGHNA and CDR2 YNFKEQ. CDR3 length: 15 residues. Trimming removed 1 base from V and 0 bases from J, with 10 bases in between. CDR3 sequence: CASSQVGGPSYEQYF. As DNA, the CDR3 is TGTGCCAGCAGCCAAGTAGGCGGACCCTCCTACGAGCAGTACTTC.

The J gene is TRBJ2-3, the V gene TRBV6-5; maybe TRBD1 (5 bases). CDR3 length equals 13 residues. Germline lookup yields CDR1 MNHEY and CDR2 SVGAGI. V gave up 5 bases and J gave up 1 base, with 7 bases separating them. The CDR3 loop reads CASSLQGTDTQYF. The CDR3 coding sequence is TGTGCCAGCAGTCTACAGGGCACAGATACGCAGTATTTT.

The J gene is TRBJ2-3, the V gene TRBV5-1; 8 bases agree with TRBD1. The J segment lost 5 bases and the V segment lost 4 bases, leaving 9 bases of the junction unmatched. The CDR3 totals 15 residues. CDR1 SGHRS and CDR2 YFSETQ come from the germline V gene. The CDR3 is CASSHGQGSGDTQYF. The CDR3, as DNA: TGCGCCAGCAGCCACGGACAGGGTAGCGGAGATACGCAGTATTTT.

This clone was found a few times. Other DNA sequences from this sample encode an identical CDR3 as well. The chain joins TRBV7-2 to TRBJ2-7; 8 bases line up with TRBD1. CDR1 SGHTA and CDR2 FQGNSA come from the germline V gene. CDR3 length: 14 residues. The junction had 3 bases not matched to a gene; V was cut back by 1 base and J by 4 bases. The CDR3 is CASSLGRGRYEQYF. CDR3 nucleotide sequence: TGTGCCAGCAGCTTAGGCAGGGGGCGATACGAGCAGTACTTC. The whole variable domain, remainder taken from reference TRBV7-2 and TRBJ2-7, is GAGVSQSPSNKVTEKGKDVELRCDPISGHTALYWYRQSLGQGLEFLIYFQGNSAPDKSGLPSDRFSAERTGGSVSTLTIQRTQQEDSAVYLCASSLGRGRYEQYFGPGTRLTVT.

This rearrangement joins TRBV5-4 to TRBJ2-2; D unclear. Germline V gene sequence: CDR1 SGHNT, CDR2 YYREEE (reference sequence). There are 16 residues in the CDR3. Trimming pared 7 bases from V and 4 bases from J, leaving 20 bases between. The CDR3 protein is CASPLAQVRSTGELFF. In nucleotides, the CDR3 is TGTGCCAGCCCCCTGGCGCAGGTGCGGAGCACCGGGGAGCTGTTTTTT.